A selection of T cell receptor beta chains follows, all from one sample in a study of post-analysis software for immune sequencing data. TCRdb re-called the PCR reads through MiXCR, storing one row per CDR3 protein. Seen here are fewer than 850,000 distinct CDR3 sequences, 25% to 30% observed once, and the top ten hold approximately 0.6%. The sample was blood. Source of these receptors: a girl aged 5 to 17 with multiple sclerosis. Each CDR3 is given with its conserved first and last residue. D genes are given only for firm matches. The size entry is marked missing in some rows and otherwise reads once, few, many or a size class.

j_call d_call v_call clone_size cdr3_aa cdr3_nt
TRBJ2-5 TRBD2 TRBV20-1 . CSARLIGTSEKQETQYF TGCAGTGCTCGGCTCATTGGGACTAGCGAGAAACAAGAGACCCAGTACTTC
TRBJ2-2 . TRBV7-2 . CASSLNFGELFF TGTGCCAGCAGCCTCAATTTCGGGGAGCTGTTTTTT
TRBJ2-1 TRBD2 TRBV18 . CASSPRTSGYYNEQFF TGTGCCAGCTCACCTCGGACTAGCGGGTATTACAATGAGCAGTTCTTC
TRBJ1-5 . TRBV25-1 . CASTPPGAAQPQHF TGTGCCAGCACTCCCCCGGGGGCGGCTCAGCCCCAGCATTTT
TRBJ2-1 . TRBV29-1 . CSVDSGDATYNEQFF TGCAGCGTTGACTCCGGGGACGCAACCTACAATGAGCAGTTCTTC
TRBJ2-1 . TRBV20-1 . CSLLVRFTDNEQFF TGCAGCCTTCTAGTCCGCTTTACCGACAATGAGCAGTTCTTC
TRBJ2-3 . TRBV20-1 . CSASYQDTQYF TGCAGTGCTTCCTACCAGGATACGCAGTATTTT
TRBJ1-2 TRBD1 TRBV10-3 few CAISGRTGLVGYTF TGTGCCATCAGTGGTCGGACAGGGCTAGTTGGCTACACCTTC
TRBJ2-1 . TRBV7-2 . CASSRGFSNEQFF TGTGCCAGCAGCAGGGGTTTCAGCAATGAGCAGTTCTTC
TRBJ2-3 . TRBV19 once CASSHSVGRDTQYF TGTGCCAGTAGCCATAGCGTAGGCCGGGATACGCAGTATTTT